Listed below are T cell receptor beta chains from one sample, sequenced in a study of post-analysis software for immune sequencing data. TCRdb reprocessed the PCR reads via MiXCR and lists one record per CDR3 protein. Here the sample spans 650,000 to 900,000 distinct CDR3 sequences, around 45% being singletons. The sequenced sample consisted of blood. The receptors stem from a girl between 10 and 17 years old with multiple sclerosis. Both conserved end residues are part of each CDR3. Each record gives: clone size, D gene, V gene, J gene, CDR3 protein. A D gene is named only where the DNA matches it firmly. Size tells how often a clone was seen (once, few, many) or the class of an expanded clone, and some rows leave it out.

clone_size: .; d_call: .; v_call: TRBV7-3; j_call: TRBJ1-1; cdr3_aa: CASSFAQPGGGTEAFF
clone_size: once; d_call: .; v_call: TRBV28; j_call: TRBJ1-6; cdr3_aa: CASRPDFLDSISPLHF
clone_size: few; d_call: TRBD1; v_call: TRBV7-2; j_call: TRBJ2-3; cdr3_aa: CASSLPDRGLPLSTDTQYF
clone_size: few; d_call: .; v_call: TRBV7-8; j_call: TRBJ1-1; cdr3_aa: CASSSGHTEAFF
clone_size: .; d_call: .; v_call: TRBV29-1; j_call: TRBJ2-4; cdr3_aa: CSVAEAGPKNIQYF
clone_size: .; d_call: .; v_call: TRBV15; j_call: TRBJ1-5; cdr3_aa: CATREGSQPQHF
clone_size: .; d_call: .; v_call: TRBV3-1; j_call: TRBJ2-2; cdr3_aa: CASSQVGGSNTGELFF
clone_size: .; d_call: .; v_call: TRBV6-1; j_call: TRBJ2-7; cdr3_aa: CATRGFSYEQYF
clone_size: many; d_call: TRBD1; v_call: TRBV6-7; j_call: TRBJ2-1; cdr3_aa: CASGTGGENEQFF
clone_size: .; d_call: .; v_call: TRBV4-3; j_call: TRBJ2-3; cdr3_aa: CASSQDTWSGSSTDTQYF
clone_size: .; d_call: .; v_call: TRBV5-1; j_call: TRBJ2-1; cdr3_aa: CASSLRQIRLDEQFF
clone_size: .; d_call: .; v_call: TRBV13; j_call: TRBJ2-1; cdr3_aa: CASSLLANTNEQFF
clone_size: few; d_call: .; v_call: TRBV18; j_call: TRBJ2-7; cdr3_aa: CASSPLRGANEQYF
clone_size: .; d_call: TRBD2; v_call: TRBV5-1; j_call: TRBJ2-7; cdr3_aa: CASRGGLAAHYEQYF
clone_size: few; d_call: TRBD2; v_call: TRBV6-1; j_call: TRBJ2-7; cdr3_aa: CASSARGGSYEQYF
clone_size: .; d_call: TRBD2; v_call: TRBV9; j_call: TRBJ2-3; cdr3_aa: CASSVTEREANTDTQYF
clone_size: .; d_call: .; v_call: TRBV5-5; j_call: TRBJ2-2; cdr3_aa: CASSLMNTGELFF
clone_size: few; d_call: TRBD1; v_call: TRBV4-1; j_call: TRBJ2-7; cdr3_aa: CASSQGTGGAGYYEQYF
clone_size: many; d_call: TRBD2; v_call: TRBV12-3/TRBV12-4; j_call: TRBJ2-1; cdr3_aa: CAIAELAGVNEQFF
clone_size: .; d_call: .; v_call: TRBV3-1; j_call: TRBJ2-5; cdr3_aa: CASSQGTLPRETQYF
clone_size: few; d_call: .; v_call: TRBV20-1; j_call: TRBJ2-1; cdr3_aa: CSVVDSGYNEQFF
clone_size: few; d_call: TRBD1; v_call: TRBV7-2; j_call: TRBJ1-2; cdr3_aa: CASSLVLAQGVGYTF
clone_size: .; d_call: .; v_call: TRBV6-6; j_call: .; cdr3_aa: CASSRGSGYYEQYF
clone_size: .; d_call: TRBD2; v_call: TRBV7-2; j_call: TRBJ2-7; cdr3_aa: CAILGRVSYEQYF
clone_size: few; d_call: .; v_call: TRBV5-1; j_call: TRBJ2-3; cdr3_aa: CASSLWSGATDTQYF
clone_size: .; d_call: TRBD2; v_call: TRBV3-1; j_call: TRBJ2-1; cdr3_aa: CASSQGVAGVDEQFF
clone_size: .; d_call: .; v_call: TRBV6-5; j_call: TRBJ1-2; cdr3_aa: CASSFGSQRDNYGYTF
clone_size: .; d_call: TRBD2; v_call: TRBV6-6; j_call: TRBJ2-7; cdr3_aa: CASSYSPSGRISYELYF
clone_size: once; d_call: TRBD2; v_call: TRBV6-2/TRBV6-3; j_call: TRBJ2-2; cdr3_aa: CASRPFGKREGPGLFF
clone_size: few; d_call: .; v_call: TRBV9; j_call: TRBJ1-1; cdr3_aa: CASSVGTVNTEAFF
clone_size: few; d_call: TRBD2; v_call: TRBV27; j_call: TRBJ2-7; cdr3_aa: CASSQLLGGAPYEQYF
clone_size: .; d_call: TRBD1; v_call: TRBV27; j_call: TRBJ2-7; cdr3_aa: CASRQGSRYEQYF
clone_size: .; d_call: .; v_call: TRBV29-1; j_call: TRBJ2-5; cdr3_aa: CSVALVAAQETQYF
clone_size: few; d_call: .; v_call: TRBV9; j_call: TRBJ2-1; cdr3_aa: CASSRWDSYNEQFF
clone_size: few; d_call: TRBD1; v_call: TRBV28; j_call: TRBJ1-1; cdr3_aa: CASTVGTGTFNTEAFF
clone_size: .; d_call: .; v_call: TRBV20-1; j_call: TRBJ2-3; cdr3_aa: CSSPTGDTQYF
clone_size: few; d_call: .; v_call: TRBV29-1; j_call: TRBJ2-7; cdr3_aa: CSVTAGDEQYF
clone_size: few; d_call: TRBD2; v_call: TRBV6-5; j_call: TRBJ2-7; cdr3_aa: CASSYRRLAYEQYF
clone_size: .; d_call: .; v_call: TRBV7-7; j_call: TRBJ2-1; cdr3_aa: CASSLWDSTNEQFF
clone_size: .; d_call: .; v_call: TRBV3-1; j_call: TRBJ1-3; cdr3_aa: CASSQDPGLLSGNTIYF
clone_size: .; d_call: .; v_call: TRBV29-1; j_call: TRBJ2-4; cdr3_aa: CSVGRGISGGGIQYF